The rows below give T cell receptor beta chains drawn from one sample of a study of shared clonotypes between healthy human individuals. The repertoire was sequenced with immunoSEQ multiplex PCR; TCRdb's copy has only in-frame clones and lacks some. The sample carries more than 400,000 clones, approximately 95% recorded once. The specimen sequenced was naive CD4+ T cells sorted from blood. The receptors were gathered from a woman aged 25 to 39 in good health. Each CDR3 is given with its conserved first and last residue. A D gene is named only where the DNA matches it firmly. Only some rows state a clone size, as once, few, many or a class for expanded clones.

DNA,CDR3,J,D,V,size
TGTGCCAGCAGCGTTCGAAGCCTAGTAAGGTACAATGAGCAGTTCTTC,CASSVRSLVRYNEQFF,TRBJ2-1,.,TRBV9,.
TGTGCCAGCTTAGTCAGGGAGGGCAATCAGCCCCAGCATTTT,CASLVREGNQPQHF,TRBJ1-5,.,TRBV6-1,.
TGTGCCAGTAGTATAGATAGCGGAGGAGAGACCCAGTACTTC,CASSIDSGGETQYF,TRBJ2-5,.,TRBV19,.
TGTGCCAGCAGTTGGGGGGAGGGGCTCTGGGGCTACACCTTC,CASSWGEGLWGYTF,TRBJ1-2,.,TRBV6-5,.
TGCGCCAGCAAAACTGGTAGCGGCCTCGGTCAAGAGACCCAGTACTTC,CASKTGSGLGQETQYF,TRBJ2-5,.,TRBV4-1,.
TGCGCCAGCGGCCCATCTGCCTACGAGCAGTACTTC,CASGPSAYEQYF,TRBJ2-7,.,TRBV5-1,.
TGCGCCAGCAGCTTGACAGGGGGCGATCAGCCCCAGCATTTT,CASSLTGGDQPQHF,TRBJ1-5,TRBD1,TRBV5-1,once
TGTGCCAGCTCACCCATCGGGACAGGGGAGGGCGAGCAGTACTTC,CASSPIGTGEGEQYF,TRBJ2-7,TRBD1,TRBV18,.
TGTGCCAGCAGTCACGTAGGGGCGAGCGCATCCTACGAGCAGTACTTC,CASSHVGASASYEQYF,TRBJ2-7,.,TRBV11-2,.
TGTGCCAGCAGTCTTCGACGAGGAGTGAATGAAAAACTGTTTTTT,CASSLRRGVNEKLFF,TRBJ1-4,.,TRBV28,.
TGTGCCAGCAGCTTAGTTTCGGACCGCGAGCAGTTCTTC,CASSLVSDREQFF,TRBJ2-1,.,TRBV7-2,once
TGCGCCAGCAGCTTGCGCGGGAGAGGTTCAATTGAGCAGTTCTTC,CASSLRGRGSIEQFF,TRBJ2-1,TRBD2,TRBV5-1,.
TGTGCCAGCAGCGCCCCGGGCCCCGAGGGCAATCAGCCCCAGCATTTT,CASSAPGPEGNQPQHF,TRBJ1-5,.,TRBV28,.
TGTGCCAGCAGTGAAGGGACAGCCCTTACCTATGGCTACACCTTC,CASSEGTALTYGYTF,TRBJ1-2,.,TRBV6-1,.
TGTGCCAGCAGCTTAGAGAATCGGGAAAACTCGGGTCAGCCCCAGCATTTT,CASSLENRENSGQPQHF,TRBJ1-5,.,TRBV7-8,once
TGTGCCAGTAGCTTTCGACAGGGACTAAGAGGCTACACCTTC,CASSFRQGLRGYTF,TRBJ1-2,TRBD1,TRBV19,once
TGCGCCAGCAGGGAGAGACTAGCGGGGACCTACGAGCAGTACTTC,CASRERLAGTYEQYF,TRBJ2-7,TRBD2,TRBV10-2,.
TGTGCCAGCAGCTGGGAGGGACAGGGATACCGTACCACCATATATTTT,CASSWEGQGYRTTIYF,TRBJ1-3,TRBD1,TRBV13,.
TGTGCCAGCAGTCACCGAGCTAGCGGGAGGATCGGGGAGCTGTTTTTT,CASSHRASGRIGELFF,TRBJ2-2,TRBD2,TRBV28,.
TGTGCCAGCAGTTTGGGGGGCCCCCAAGAGACCCAGTACTTC,CASSLGGPQETQYF,TRBJ2-5,.,TRBV28,.
TGTGCCAGCAGCGCGAGGGACAGGGCGGACACCGGGGAGCTGTTTTTT,CASSARDRADTGELFF,TRBJ2-2,TRBD1,TRBV9,.
TGTGCCAGCAGCTCCATAGGGGAGACCCAGTACTTC,CASSSIGETQYF,TRBJ2-5,.,TRBV5-6,.
TGTGCCAGCAGCCGCCGGACAGCGGGAGGGCGAGGCGGGGAGCTGTTTTTT,CASSRRTAGGRGGELFF,TRBJ2-2,TRBD2,TRBV5-4,.
TGCGCCAGCAGTGCCGGTCCACATGAGCAGTTCTTC,CASSAGPHEQFF,TRBJ2-1,.,TRBV10-2,.
TGTGCCAGCAGTTACCCCCCGGACAGGGGATATGGCTACACCTTC,CASSYPPDRGYGYTF,TRBJ1-2,TRBD1,TRBV28,once
TGTGCCAGCAAATATAATGTCGCGGGGGAGCAGTACTTC,CASKYNVAGEQYF,TRBJ2-7,.,TRBV2,.
TGTGCCAGCAGCCCATACCCCTACGAGCAGTACTTC,CASSPYPYEQYF,TRBJ2-7,.,TRBV28,.
TGTGCCAGTAGTATAGGGCAGATGAACACTGAAGCTTTCTTT,CASSIGQMNTEAFF,TRBJ1-1,.,TRBV19,.
TGTGCCAGCAGCCAGGCCACGGGGCGGATTGCCGAGACCCAGTACTTC,CASSQATGRIAETQYF,TRBJ2-5,.,TRBV14,once
TGTGCCAGCAGCTTGGCTGGACTAGTGGAAGAGCAGTACTTC,CASSLAGLVEEQYF,TRBJ2-7,TRBD2,TRBV11-2,.
TGCGCCAGCAGCTATTCGCAACTAGCGGCAGGAAATGAGCAGTTCTTC,CASSYSQLAAGNEQFF,TRBJ2-1,TRBD2,TRBV5-1,.
TGTGCCAGCAGCTGGGACAGACAAGAGACCCAGTACTTC,CASSWDRQETQYF,TRBJ2-5,TRBD1,TRBV7-2,.
TGTGCCAGCAGCGTAGAGCAGGGTCGATCTGATACGCAGTATTTT,CASSVEQGRSDTQYF,TRBJ2-3,.,TRBV9,.
TGTGCCAGCAGCCAAGATTTGGCGGGAGGGTCAAGCTCCTACGAGCAGTACTTC,CASSQDLAGGSSSYEQYF,TRBJ2-7,TRBD2,TRBV4-2,.
TGTGCCAGCAGGCCTCTAGCGGACGCCCTCTACGAGCAGTACTTC,CASRPLADALYEQYF,TRBJ2-7,TRBD2,TRBV6-5,.
TGTGCCAGCAGTTTTCCGTCGGGCTCCATGCCTGAAGCTTTCTTT,CASSFPSGSMPEAFF,TRBJ1-1,.,TRBV28,.
TGTGCCAGCGGGGTAGGGGGGAACTATGGCTACACCTTC,CASGVGGNYGYTF,TRBJ1-2,.,TRBV28,.
TGTGCCAGCTCACCACGACAGGGGGATGGCTACACCTTC,CASSPRQGDGYTF,TRBJ1-2,TRBD1,TRBV18,.
TGTGCCAGCAGCCAAGCGGCCCGACAGGAGGGCACAGATACGCAGTATTTT,CASSQAARQEGTDTQYF,TRBJ2-3,.,TRBV14,.
TGTGCCAGCAGCTTGGGGCTAGCGGGAGGGCCGAGTGAGCAGTACTTC,CASSLGLAGGPSEQYF,TRBJ2-7,TRBD2,TRBV5-4,.
TGCGCCAGCATCAAAACAGGGGCCATACCAACTAATGAAAAACTGTTTTTT,CASIKTGAIPTNEKLFF,TRBJ1-4,TRBD1,TRBV23-1,.
TGTGCCAGCAGCCCGGGACTAGCGGGAGTTAACGAGCAGTACTTC,CASSPGLAGVNEQYF,TRBJ2-7,TRBD2,TRBV5-3,.
TGTGCCAGCAGCCCTAGCGGGAGGGCCTACGAGCAGTACTTC,CASSPSGRAYEQYF,TRBJ2-7,TRBD2,TRBV7-2,once
TGTGCCAGCAGTTTGTCTGATGGACTAGCGGATCAGTTCTTC,CASSLSDGLADQFF,TRBJ2-1,TRBD2,TRBV28,.
TGTGCCAGCAGTTTCTTGGGGCCCCGGATTGGCGAGCAGTACTTC,CASSFLGPRIGEQYF,TRBJ2-7,.,TRBV28,.
TGCGCCAGCAGCCATATTCCAGAGGGACACCTTTACGAGCAGTACTTC,CASSHIPEGHLYEQYF,TRBJ2-7,.,TRBV5-1,.
TGTGCCATCAGTTCGACAACAATGAACACTGAAGCTTTCTTT,CAISSTTMNTEAFF,TRBJ1-1,.,TRBV10-3,few
TGTGCCAGCAGTAGGGGCGGGAGAAGCTACGAGCAGTACTTC,CASSRGGRSYEQYF,TRBJ2-7,TRBD2,TRBV28,.
TGTGCCAGCAGTTACTCCTCCAGGGGGGTGGCAAACTATGGCTACACCTTC,CASSYSSRGVANYGYTF,TRBJ1-2,TRBD1,TRBV6-7,.
TGTGCCAGCAGCTCACCTCCGGGACGTATGAACACTGAAGCTTTCTTT,CASSSPPGRMNTEAFF,TRBJ1-1,.,TRBV7-9,.